What follows describes a single TCR beta chain. The antigen is undetermined. Genomic DNA belonging to each subset was distributed in equal measure over several immunoSEQ plates. Data came from immunoSEQ multiplex PCR; TCRdb stores just in-frame clones and leaves some out. Of about 1.5 million clones in the sample, 95% to 99% were seen once. The sample comes from a study of shared clonotypes between healthy human individuals. Overall study findings and caveats: At large depth, rarefaction still showed sorted-subset sequencing to be incomplete.

Trimming shortened V by 3 bases and J by 7 bases, and 10 bases separated the two germline ends. CDR3 size: 14 residues. CDR1 is KGHSH and CDR2 is LQKENI in the germline V gene. The sample comprised naive CD4+ T cells sorted from blood. Regarding subset: CD45RA+ positively selected. This TCR was recovered from a young man in good health. The J gene is TRBJ2-6, the V gene TRBV18, with D uncertain. The CDR3 loop is CASSPVLIANVLTF. The CDR3 nucleotides read TGTGCCAGCTCACCTGTCTTGATTGCCAACGTCCTGACTTTC.